This T cell receptor beta chain was observed in a study of T-cell reconstitution after alpha-beta-depleted transplantation in children. TCRbeta library preparation incorporated unique molecular identifiers. TCRdb reanalysed the PCR reads using MiXCR and keeps one entry per CDR3 protein. The data contain 450,000 to 500,000 distinct CDR3 sequences, around 13% of them singletons. The CDR3 spans 19 residues. With 2 bases clipped from V and 1 base from J, the junction kept 11 bases outside the gene matches. CDR1 and CDR2 (germline): SGHRS, YFSETQ. The chain has TRBV5-1 and TRBJ2-5; 13 bases fit TRBD2. The source of this sequence is a human donor who donated a stem cell graft to a child with combined immunodeficiency. The material was PBMCs from the stem cell graft donor, obtained from the stem cell graft. This chain's CDR3 is CASSLLQGLAGRPQETQYF. The CDR3 region has the DNA TGCGCCAGCAGCTTATTACAGGGACTAGCGGGAAGACCCCAAGAGACCCAGTACTTC. Using reference TRBV5-1 and TRBJ2-5 for the parts outside the CDR3, the full variable domain is KAGVTQTPRYLIKTRGQQVTLSCSPISGHRSVSWYQQTPGQGLQFLFEYFSETQRNKGNFPGRFSGRQFSNSRSEMNVSTLELGDSALYLCASSLLQGLAGRPQETQYFGPGTRLLVL.